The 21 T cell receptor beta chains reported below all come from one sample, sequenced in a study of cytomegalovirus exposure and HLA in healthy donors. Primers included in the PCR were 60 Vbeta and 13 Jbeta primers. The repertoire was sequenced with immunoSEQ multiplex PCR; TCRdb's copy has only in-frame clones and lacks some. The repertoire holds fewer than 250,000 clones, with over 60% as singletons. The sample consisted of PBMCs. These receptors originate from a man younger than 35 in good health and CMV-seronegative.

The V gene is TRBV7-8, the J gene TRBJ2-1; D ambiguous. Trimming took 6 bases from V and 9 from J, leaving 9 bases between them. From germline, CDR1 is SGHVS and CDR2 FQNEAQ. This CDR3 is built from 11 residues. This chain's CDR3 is CASSFSLEQFF. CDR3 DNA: TGTGCCAGCAGTTTTTCCCTTGAGCAGTTCTTC.

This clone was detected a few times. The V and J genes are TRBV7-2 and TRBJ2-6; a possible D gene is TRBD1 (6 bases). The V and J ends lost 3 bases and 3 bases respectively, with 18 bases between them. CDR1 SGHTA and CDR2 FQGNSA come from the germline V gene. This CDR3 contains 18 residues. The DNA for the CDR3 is TGTGCCAGCAGCTTCCCCCCTGCAGGGGTCGGTGGGGCCAACGTCCTGACTTTC. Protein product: CASSFPPAGVGGANVLTF.

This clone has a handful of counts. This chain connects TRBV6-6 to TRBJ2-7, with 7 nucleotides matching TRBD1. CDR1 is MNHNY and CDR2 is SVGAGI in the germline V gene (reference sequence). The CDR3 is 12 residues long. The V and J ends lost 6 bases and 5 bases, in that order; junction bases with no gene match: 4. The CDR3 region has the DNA TGTGCCAGCAGACTGACAGGGAACGAGCAGTACTTC. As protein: CASRLTGNEQYF.

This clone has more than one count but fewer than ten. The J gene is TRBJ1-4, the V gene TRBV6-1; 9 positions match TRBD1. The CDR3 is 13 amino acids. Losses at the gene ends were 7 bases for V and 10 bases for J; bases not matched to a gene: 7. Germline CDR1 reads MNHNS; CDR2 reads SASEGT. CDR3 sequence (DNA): TGTGCCAGCAAGGGACAGGGTATGAGAAAACTGTTTTTT. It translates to CASKGQGMRKLFF.

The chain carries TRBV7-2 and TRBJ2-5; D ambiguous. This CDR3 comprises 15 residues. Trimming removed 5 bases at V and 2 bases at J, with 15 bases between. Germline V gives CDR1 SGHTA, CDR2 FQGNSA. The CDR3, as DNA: TGTGCCAGCAGCCCTGGTCCGGGTATTCAAGAGACCCAGTACTTC. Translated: CASSPGPGIQETQYF. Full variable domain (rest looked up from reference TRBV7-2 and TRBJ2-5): GAGVSQSPSNKVTEKGKDVELRCDPISGHTALYWYRQSLGQGLEFLIYFQGNSAPDKSGLPSDRFSAERTGGSVSTLTIQRTQQEDSAVYLCASSPGPGIQETQYFGPGTRLLVL.

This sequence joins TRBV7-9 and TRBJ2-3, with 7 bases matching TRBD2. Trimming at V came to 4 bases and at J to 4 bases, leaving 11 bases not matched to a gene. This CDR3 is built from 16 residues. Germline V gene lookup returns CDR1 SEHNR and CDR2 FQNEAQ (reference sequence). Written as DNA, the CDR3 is TGTGCCAGCAGCTATGGGACTATTCTCCAAGCAGATACGCAGTATTTT. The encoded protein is CASSYGTILQADTQYF.

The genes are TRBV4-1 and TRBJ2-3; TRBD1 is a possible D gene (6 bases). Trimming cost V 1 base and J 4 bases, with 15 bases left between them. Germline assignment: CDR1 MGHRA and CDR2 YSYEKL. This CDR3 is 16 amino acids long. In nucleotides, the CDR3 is TGCGCCAGCAGCCAAGGGCAGGGGATTCAATCAGATACGCAGTATTTT. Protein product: CASSQGQGIQSDTQYF.

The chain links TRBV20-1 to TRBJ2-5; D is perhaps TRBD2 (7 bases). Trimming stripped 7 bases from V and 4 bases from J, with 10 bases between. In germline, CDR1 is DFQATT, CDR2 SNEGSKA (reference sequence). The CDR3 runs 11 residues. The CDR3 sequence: CSVRGGETQYF. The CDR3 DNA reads TGCAGTGTTAGGGGGGGAGAGACCCAGTACTTC.

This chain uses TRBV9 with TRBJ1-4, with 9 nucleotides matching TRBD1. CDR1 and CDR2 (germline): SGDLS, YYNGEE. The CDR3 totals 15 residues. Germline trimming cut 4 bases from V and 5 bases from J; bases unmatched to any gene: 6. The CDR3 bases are TGTGCCAGCAGCTCGTCCGGGACAGGGAATGAAAAACTGTTTTTT. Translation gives CASSSSGTGNEKLFF. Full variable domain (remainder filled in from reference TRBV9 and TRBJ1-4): DSGVTQTPKHLITATGQRVTLRCSPRSGDLSVYWYQQSLDQGLQFLIQYYNGEERAKGNILERFSAQQFPDLHSELNLSSLELGDSALYFCASSSSGTGNEKLFFGSGTQLSVL.

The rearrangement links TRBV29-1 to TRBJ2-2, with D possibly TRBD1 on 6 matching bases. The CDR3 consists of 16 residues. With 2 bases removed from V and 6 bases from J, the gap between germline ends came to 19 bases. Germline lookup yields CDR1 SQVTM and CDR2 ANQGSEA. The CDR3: CSVELARTGLAGELFF. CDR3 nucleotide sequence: TGCAGCGTTGAACTGGCCCGAACAGGGTTGGCCGGGGAGCTGTTTTTT.

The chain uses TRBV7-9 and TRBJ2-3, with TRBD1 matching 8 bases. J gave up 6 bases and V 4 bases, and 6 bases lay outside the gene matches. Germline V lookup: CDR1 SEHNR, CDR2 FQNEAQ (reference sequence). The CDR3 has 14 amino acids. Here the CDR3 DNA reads TGTGCCAGCAGCTCCTCAGGGGGCTGGGATACGCAGTATTTT. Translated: CASSSSGGWDTQYF. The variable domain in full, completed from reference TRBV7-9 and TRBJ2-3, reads DTGVSQNPRHKITKRGQNVTFRCDPISEHNRLYWYRQTLGQGPEFLTYFQNEAQLEKSRLLSDRFSAERPKGSFSTLEIQRTEQGDSAMYLCASSSSGGWDTQYFGPGTRLTVL.

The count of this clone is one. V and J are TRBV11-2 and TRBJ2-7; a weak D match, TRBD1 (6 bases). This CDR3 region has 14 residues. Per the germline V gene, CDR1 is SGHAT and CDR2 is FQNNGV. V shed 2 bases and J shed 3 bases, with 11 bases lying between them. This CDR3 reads CASSLLDSHYEQYF. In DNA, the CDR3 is TGTGCCAGCAGCTTACTGGACAGCCACTACGAGCAGTACTTC.

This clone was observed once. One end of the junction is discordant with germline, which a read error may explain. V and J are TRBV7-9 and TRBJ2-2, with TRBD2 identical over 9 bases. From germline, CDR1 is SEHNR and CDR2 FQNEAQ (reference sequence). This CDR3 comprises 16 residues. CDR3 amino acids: CSSTTAAGGLTGELFF. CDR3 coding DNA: TGTTCCAGCACCACAGCAGCGGGAGGCCTCACCGGGGAGCTGTTTTTT.

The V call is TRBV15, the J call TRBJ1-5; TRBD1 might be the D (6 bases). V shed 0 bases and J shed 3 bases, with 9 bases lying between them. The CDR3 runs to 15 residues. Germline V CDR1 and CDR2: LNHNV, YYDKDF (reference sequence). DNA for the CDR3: TGTGCCACCAGCAGAGAGACAGGAATCAATCAGCCCCAGCATTTT. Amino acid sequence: CATSRETGINQPQHF.

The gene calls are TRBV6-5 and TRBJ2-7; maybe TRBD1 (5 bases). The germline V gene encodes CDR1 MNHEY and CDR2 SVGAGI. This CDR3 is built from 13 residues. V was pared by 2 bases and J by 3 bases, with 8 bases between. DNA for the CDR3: TGTGCCAGCAGTTACCGACAGAACTACGAGCAGTACTTC. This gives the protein CASSYRQNYEQYF.

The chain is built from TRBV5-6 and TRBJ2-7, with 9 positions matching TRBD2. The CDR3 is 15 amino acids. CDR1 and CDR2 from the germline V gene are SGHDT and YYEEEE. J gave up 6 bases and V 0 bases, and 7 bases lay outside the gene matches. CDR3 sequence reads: CASSLVVAGVPEQYF. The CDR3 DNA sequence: TGTGCCAGCAGCTTGGTAGTAGCGGGAGTACCCGAGCAGTACTTC.

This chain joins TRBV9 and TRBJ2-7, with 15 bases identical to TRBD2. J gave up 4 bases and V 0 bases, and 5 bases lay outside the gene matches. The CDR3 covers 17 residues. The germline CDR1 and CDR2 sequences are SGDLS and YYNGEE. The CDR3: CASSVDAGLAGGYEQYF. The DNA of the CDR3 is TGTGCCAGCAGCGTAGACGCGGGACTAGCGGGAGGTTACGAGCAGTACTTC.

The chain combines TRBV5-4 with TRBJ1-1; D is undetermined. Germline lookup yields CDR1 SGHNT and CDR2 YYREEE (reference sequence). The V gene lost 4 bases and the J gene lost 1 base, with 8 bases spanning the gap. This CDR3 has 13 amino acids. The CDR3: CASSILSNTEAFF. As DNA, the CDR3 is TGTGCCAGCAGCATCCTATCGAACACTGAAGCTTTCTTT.

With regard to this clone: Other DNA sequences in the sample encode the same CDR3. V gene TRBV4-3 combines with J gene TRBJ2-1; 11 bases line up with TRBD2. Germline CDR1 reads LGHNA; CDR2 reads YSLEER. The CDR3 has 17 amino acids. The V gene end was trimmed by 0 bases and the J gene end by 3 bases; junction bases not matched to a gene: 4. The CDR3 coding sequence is TGCGCCAGCAGCCAAGATTTAGGGACTAGCGGCTACAATGAGCAGTTCTTC. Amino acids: CASSQDLGTSGYNEQFF.

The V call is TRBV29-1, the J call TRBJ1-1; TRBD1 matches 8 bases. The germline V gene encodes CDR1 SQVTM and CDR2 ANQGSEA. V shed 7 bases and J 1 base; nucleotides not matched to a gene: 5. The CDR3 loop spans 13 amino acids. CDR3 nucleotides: TGCAGCGCTATGACAGGGGCGAACACTGAAGCTTTCTTT. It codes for CSAMTGANTEAFF.

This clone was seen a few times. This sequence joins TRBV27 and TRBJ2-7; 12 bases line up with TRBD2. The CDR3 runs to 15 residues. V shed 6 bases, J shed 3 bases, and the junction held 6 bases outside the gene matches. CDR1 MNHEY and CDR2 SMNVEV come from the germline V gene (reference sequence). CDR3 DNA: TGTGCCAGCAGGGCCCCGGGACTAGCGGGCTACGAGCAGTACTTC. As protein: CASRAPGLAGYEQYF.